One and the same sample provided the 5 T cell receptor beta chains below, sequenced in a study of T cells after posttransplantation cyclophosphamide. The data were produced by immunoSEQ multiplex PCR, yet TCRdb's version contains in-frame clones alone and is incomplete. The table shows some 10,000 clones, with about 89% occurring only once. Treatment was busulfan-fludarabine conditioning, a marrow graft, and cyclophosphamide on days +3 and +4. Sequencing was performed on CD4+ T cells sorted from PBMCs, taken after allogeneic stem cell transplant with posttransplant cyclophosphamide. The receptors come from a male patient between 25 and 39 years old who received an allogeneic stem cell transplant from a related donor, was CMV-positive, and had acute GVHD only. Some T cells may be the graft donor's.

V usage is TRBV4-3 and J usage is TRBJ2-7, with D unresolved. The germline V gene encodes CDR1 LGHNA and CDR2 YSLEER. The CDR3 spans 14 residues. Trimming took off 2 bases at V and 3 bases at J, with 11 bases between the two ends. The CDR3 DNA sequence: TGCGCCAGCAGCCAATTGATGAGAGACTACGAGCAGTACTTC. This encodes CASSQLMRDYEQYF.

This clone is classed as hyperexpanded. The CDR3, as DNA: TGTGCCTGGAGTGACTTTCAGGGCCCTAGATCTGGAAACACCATATATTTT. Amino acids: CAWSDFQGPRSGNTIYF. This chain connects TRBV30 to TRBJ1-3; D might be TRBD1 (5 bases). Trimming pared 1 base from V and 1 base from J, leaving 17 bases between. The CDR3 is made up of 17 amino acids. CDR1 and CDR2 (germline): GTSNPN, SVGIG (reference sequence).

J is TRBJ2-5 and V is TRBV4-3; 13 nucleotides align to TRBD2. CDR1 is LGHNA, CDR2 YSLEER, per germline. V shed 3 bases and J 5 bases; nucleotides not matched to a gene: 0. The CDR3 spans 14 residues. For the CDR3, the DNA is TGCGCCAGCAGCCAGGGACTAGCGGGGGAGACCCAGTACTTC. Translated: CASSQGLAGETQYF.

This chain links TRBV7-2 with TRBJ2-3, with D perhaps matching TRBD1 (6 bases). V lost 1 base to trimming and J lost 0 bases, with 8 bases between them. Germline CDR1 is SGHTA and CDR2 is FQGNSA. CDR3 size: 15 residues. The CDR3: CASSLVTGSTDTQYF. Here the CDR3 DNA reads TGTGCCAGCAGCTTAGTAACAGGGAGCACAGATACGCAGTATTTT.

The V call is TRBV28, the J call TRBJ2-7; TRBD1 matches 8 bases. Germline CDR1 and CDR2: MDHEN and SYDVKM. V lost 4 bases to trimming and J lost 0 bases; unmatched junction nucleotides: 5. This CDR3 is built from 15 residues. In DNA, the CDR3 is TGTGCCAGCAGTTCCGGACAGGGTAACTCCTACGAGCAGTACTTC. This translates into CASSSGQGNSYEQYF. The whole variable domain, remainder taken from reference TRBV28 and TRBJ2-7, is DVKVTQSSRYLVKRTGEKVFLECVQDMDHENMFWYRQDPGLGLRLIYFSYDVKMKEKGDIPEGYSVSREKKERFSLILESASTNQTSMYLCASSSGQGNSYEQYFGPGTRLTVT.